This T cell receptor beta chain was profiled in a study of graft-versus-host responses after intestinal transplantation. Looking at the study overall: Transplants given to recipients were multivisceral, liver-intestinal, or isolated intestinal. Following induction with anti-thymocyte globulin, all recipients were given tacrolimus and steroids for two to three years.

Germline-derived CDR1 and CDR2 are SGHDN and FVKESK. V was clipped by 0 bases and J by 0 bases, with 13 bases between them. This CDR3 spans 17 amino acids. Remarks on this clone: Its matching antigen is unknown.

Profiling relied on immunoSEQ multiplex PCR, and the TCRdb table lists in-frame clones only, not all of them. The sample records over 40,000 clones, 84% being singletons. The receptor was isolated from a human donor who was the organ donor for an intestinal transplant. Material: unstimulated CD4+ T cells sorted from spleen or lymph node cells, obtained before transplant. This chain links TRBV14 with TRBJ2-3; a weak D match, TRBD2 (5 bases). CDR3 sequence: CASSQDRGIPSTDTQYF. CDR3 DNA sequence: TGTGCCAGCAGCCAAGATCGGGGTATTCCTAGCACAGATACGCAGTATTTT.